This T cell receptor (beta chain) was identified during a study of beta chain features in type 1 diabetes. This clone was detected a few times. Its antigen is unknown. The V gene's germline CDR1 is MNHNY and CDR2 SVGAGI (reference sequence). Unmatched junction bases numbered 3, after V lost 4 bases and J lost 0 bases. The CDR3 runs 15 residues. Reverse transcribing all isolated RNA meant expressed TCRB transcripts were sequenced. TCRdb's copy holds only in-frame clones and misses some; the assay was immunoSEQ multiplex PCR. Seen here are over 150,000 clones, around 8.4% observed once, and the top ten hold approximately 0.54%. Study findings and constraints: TCRB CDR3s were moderately but significantly shorter in Type 1 diabetes patients in all four CD4+ subsets. PCR could preferentially amplify shorter templates, alike in patients and controls. For type 1 diabetes patients, VDJ junctions showed fewer insertions and more deletions.

This sequence joins TRBV6-6 and TRBJ2-3; 8 bases agree with TRBD1. The receptor's source is a woman aged 18-29 years with type 1 diabetes. Sequencing used central memory CD4+ T cells from blood. As DNA, the CDR3 is TGTGCCAGCAGTTCCGACAGGGGCAGCACAGATACGCAGTATTTT. It encodes CASSSDRGSTDTQYF.